The TCR beta chain under discussion was sequenced for a study of human T cells and chemical hapten exposure. Many counts were recorded for this clonotype. TCRdb analysed the RACE reads with MiXCR anew, one entry per CDR3 protein. The table has 340,000 or so distinct CDR3 sequences, approximately 6.3% seen once. Germline V CDR1 and CDR2: SQVTM, ANQGSEA. J lost 12 bases, V lost 6 bases, and 16 bases had no gene match. The CDR3 runs to 14 residues. Indicated time point: patch test 1, 2 weeks after DPC sensitization. Treatment denoted: therapeutic diphenylcyclopropenone sensitization with weekly scalp DPC. Blood sampling occurred before each patch-test application. Alopecia patients, 18 to 70 years old and DPC-suitable, served as donors.

Sequencing used whole blood, obtained in connection with sensitization to the hapten diphenylcyclopropenone (DPC). The rearrangement joins TRBV29-1 to TRBJ1-4; TRBD1 agrees at 7 bases. The clonotype originates from a woman between 18 and 29 years old with alopecia areata. Some clones in this sample may be carry-over from other donors' samples. In DNA, the CDR3 is TGCAGCGTGAGACCGGGACAGATAATGAACCAACTGTTTTTT. This codes for CSVRPGQIMNQLFF.